Following are 25 T cell receptor beta chains from one sample sequenced in a study of cytotoxic CD8 clonotypes in ibrutinib-treated CLL. Repertoires were generated with immunoSEQ multiplex PCR, while TCRdb's copy carries only in-frame clones and drops some. Of some 300,000 clones in the sample, just under 80% are singletons; the top ten hold over 5%. This specimen was PBMCs, taken before ibrutinib treatment. These receptors were taken from a human donor with chronic lymphocytic leukemia.

V and J are TRBV15 and TRBJ1-4; no clear D. The CDR3 extends over 14 amino acids. V was trimmed by 3 bases and J by 1 base, leaving 6 bases between them. Germline CDR1 LNHNV, CDR2 YYDKDF (reference sequence). Written as DNA, the CDR3 is TGTGCCACCAGCAGGGATTTAACTAATGAAAAACTGTTTTTT. Its translation is CATSRDLTNEKLFF.

This clone occurred once. The chain uses TRBV28 and TRBJ2-1; 8 bases align to TRBD2. V lost 2 bases and J lost 9; bases outside the gene matches: 9. CDR1 is MDHEN and CDR2 is SYDVKM in the germline V gene. This CDR3 has 15 residues. CDR3 amino acids: CASSLTSGLALEQFF. The CDR3 bases are TGTGCCAGCAGTTTAACTAGCGGACTTGCGCTTGAGCAGTTCTTC. The entire variable domain, with the rest obtained from reference TRBV28 and TRBJ2-1, is as follows: DVKVTQSSRYLVKRTGEKVFLECVQDMDHENMFWYRQDPGLGLRLIYFSYDVKMKEKGDIPEGYSVSREKKERFSLILESASTNQTSMYLCASSLTSGLALEQFFGPGTRLTVL.

This chain links TRBV7-2 with TRBJ2-5; D gene ambiguous. The V end lost 1 base, the J end lost 7 bases, and 10 bases lay between the germline ends. CDR1 and CDR2 (germline): SGHTA, FQGNSA. This CDR3 contains 13 residues. Here the CDR3 DNA reads TGTGCCAGCAGCTTAGATCGCGTCGGGACCCAGTACTTC. Translated: CASSLDRVGTQYF.

This clone came up a few times. The chain uses TRBV7-8 and TRBJ1-1; D gene unclear. The length of the CDR3 is 14 residues. Germline V gives CDR1 SGHVS, CDR2 FQNEAQ. V shed 2 bases and J shed 1 base, with 8 bases lying between them. CDR3 DNA: TGTGCCAGCAGCTTATTGATCACGAACACTGAAGCTTTCTTT. This sequence encodes CASSLLITNTEAFF.

The chain couples TRBV5-1 to TRBJ1-1, with D possibly matching TRBD1 (6 bases). Trimming cost V 2 bases and J 2 bases, with 10 bases left between them. The CDR3 runs 14 residues. The V gene's germline CDR1 is SGHRS and CDR2 YFSETQ. CDR3 protein: CASSLGGTNTEAFF. CDR3 nucleotide sequence: TGCGCCAGCAGCTTAGGGGGTACAAACACTGAAGCTTTCTTT.

V gene TRBV5-1 combines with J gene TRBJ2-1; no clear D gene. V shed 0 bases and J shed 0 bases, with 10 bases lying between them. Germline V lookup: CDR1 SGHRS, CDR2 YFSETQ. This CDR3 comprises 16 residues. CDR3 nucleotide sequence: TGCGCCAGCAGCTTGGGACAAAGGAGCTCCTACAATGAGCAGTTCTTC. It specifies CASSLGQRSSYNEQFF.

This chain connects TRBV29-1 to TRBJ2-5; D gene ambiguous. With 4 bases removed from V and 5 bases from J, the gap between germline ends came to 11 bases. Per the germline V gene, CDR1 is SQVTM and CDR2 is ANQGSEA. The CDR3 runs 12 residues. The CDR3 coding sequence is TGCAGCGTTGTGTCAGGTGGGGAGACCCAGTACTTC. Its protein product is CSVVSGGETQYF.

The rearrangement links TRBV13 to TRBJ2-5, with D perhaps matching TRBD1 (5 bases). Germline values: CDR1 PRHDT, CDR2 FYEKMQ (reference sequence). CDR3 size: 14 residues. V was shortened by 6 bases and J by 1 base, with 12 bases between the two germline ends. CDR3 sequence reads: CASSYQGFQETQYF. For the CDR3, the DNA is TGTGCCAGCAGTTACCAGGGTTTCCAAGAGACCCAGTACTTC.

The chain is built from TRBV4-2 and TRBJ2-1; perhaps TRBD2 as D (5 bases). Trimming removed 1 base from V and 3 bases from J, with 13 bases in between. CDR3 length: 16 residues. Germline V CDR1 and CDR2: LGHNA, YNFKEQ. The chain's CDR3 is CASSQGRADYYNEQFF. The CDR3 DNA follows: TGTGCCAGCAGCCAAGGACGAGCGGATTACTACAATGAGCAGTTCTTC.

The chain has TRBV6-6 and TRBJ1-1, with D hard to call. Looked up from germline, CDR1 is MNHNY and CDR2 is SVGAGI (reference sequence). Trimming left V 0 bases short and J 0 bases short, with 5 bases between. The CDR3 length is 14 residues. CDR3 sequence: CASSYSEMNTEAFF. The CDR3 DNA reads as TGTGCCAGCAGTTACTCTGAGATGAACACTGAAGCTTTCTTT.

The chain joins TRBV14 to TRBJ1-3; D not certain. Germline V CDR1 and CDR2: SGHDN, FVKESK. The CDR3 runs 15 residues. The V end lost 1 base, the J end lost 1 base, and 8 bases lay between the germline ends. The CDR3 DNA reads TGTGCCAGCAGCCAAGGTACAAGTTCTGGAAACACCATATATTTT. This sequence encodes CASSQGTSSGNTIYF.

This clone was seen more than once but under ten times. The CDR3 region is CAAGGAGGFEQFF. The CDR3 nucleotides read TGTGCCGCAGGTGGGGCGGGAGGTTTTGAGCAGTTCTTC. J is TRBJ2-1 and V is TRBV28, with TRBD2 matching 8 bases. This CDR3 has 13 residues. V gave up 11 bases and J gave up 9 bases; unmatched junction bases: 12. CDR1 and CDR2 (germline): MDHEN, SYDVKM.

The chain couples TRBV4-3 to TRBJ2-1; TRBD2 matches at 9 bases. From germline, CDR1 is LGHNA and CDR2 YSLEER. With V trimmed by 3 bases and J by 9 bases, 9 bases remained unmatched. The CDR3 covers 15 residues. CDR3 sequence (DNA): TGCGCCAGCAGCCAGGGTCGTAGCGGGAGAATTGAGCAGTTCTTC. Its translation is CASSQGRSGRIEQFF.

The CDR3 nucleotides read TGTGCCACCAGCAGGCTACTAACAGGGGAAAATCAGCCCCAGCATTTT. This sequence encodes CATSRLLTGENQPQHF. The chain employs TRBV15 and TRBJ1-5, with 7 bases aligning to TRBD1. The germline V gene encodes CDR1 LNHNV and CDR2 YYDKDF (reference sequence). Germline trimming cut 3 bases from V and 4 bases from J; bases unmatched to any gene: 9. The CDR3 is 16 amino acids.

V is TRBV2 and J is TRBJ2-2; D is unresolved. The germline CDR1 and CDR2 sequences are SNHLY and FYNNEI. The CDR3 contains 16 residues. V dropped 1 base and J dropped 4 bases, with 13 bases sitting between them. CDR3 loop: CASSEVGPRSTGELFF. In DNA form, the CDR3 reads TGTGCCAGCAGTGAAGTTGGGCCTAGAAGCACCGGGGAGCTGTTTTTT.

This clone showed up just once. The chain couples TRBV7-9 to TRBJ2-1; 9 bases agree with TRBD2. There are 19 residues in the CDR3. CDR1 and CDR2 from the germline V gene are SEHNR and FQNEAQ (reference sequence). The J segment lost 4 bases and the V segment lost 5 bases, leaving 18 bases of the junction unmatched. CDR3 nucleotides: TGTGCCAGCAGCGCCCGGGAAAGCGGGGGGAGGAACAAATACAATGAGCAGTTCTTC. Its translation is CASSARESGGRNKYNEQFF.

With respect to this clone: One end of the junction varies from germline; a read error may be responsible. The rearrangement joins TRBV4-3 to TRBJ2-1; 10 nucleotides align to TRBD1. The CDR3 sequence is 16 residues long. The germline V gene has CDR1 LGHNA and CDR2 YSLEER. CDR3: CASSQEGQGLYNEQFF. The DNA of the CDR3 is TGCGCCAGCAGTCAAGAGGGACAGGGGTTATACAATGAGCAGTTCTTC.

This clone appeared a few times. The rearrangement joins TRBV11-3 to TRBJ2-1; 8 bases match TRBD2. With 1 base clipped from V and 6 bases from J, the junction kept 2 bases outside the gene matches. CDR1 and CDR2 from the germline V gene are SGHNT and YENEEA. The CDR3 loop spans 14 amino acids. CDR3 region: CASSLAGGGNEQFF. The DNA of the CDR3 is TGTGCCAGCAGCTTAGCGGGAGGGGGCAATGAGCAGTTCTTC.

The rearrangement uses TRBV2 and TRBJ2-2; the match to TRBD1 covers 11 bases. The trim removed 3 bases at V and 4 bases at J, leaving 7 bases unmatched. Per germline, CDR1 SNHLY and CDR2 FYNNEI. The CDR3 has 17 residues. CDR3 protein: CASSDYKGTGGTGELFF. CDR3 bases: TGTGCCAGCAGTGATTACAAGGGGACAGGGGGCACCGGGGAGCTGTTTTTT.

The chain is built from TRBV25-1 and TRBJ1-4, with D maybe TRBD1 (5 bases). CDR1 MGHDK and CDR2 SYGVNS come from the germline V gene. The V and J ends lost 7 bases and 4 bases respectively, with 13 bases between them. The CDR3 is 14 amino acids. CDR3 sequence reads: CASTAWGGNEKLFF. The CDR3 DNA sequence: TGTGCCAGCACCGCCTGGGGGGGTAATGAAAAACTGTTTTTT.

The chain uses TRBV19 and TRBJ1-1, with D maybe TRBD1 (6 bases). CDR3 length: 17 residues. Per the germline V gene, CDR1 is LNHDA and CDR2 is SQIVND (reference sequence). V dropped 5 bases and J dropped 0 bases, with 19 bases sitting between them. Written as DNA, the CDR3 is TGTGCCAGTAGTGTGATACTACCACAGGGTATGAACACTGAAGCTTTCTTT. Encoded protein: CASSVILPQGMNTEAFF.

The CDR3 nucleotides are TGTGCCAGCAGCACAGCCCGCCACAGTAATGAGCAGTTCTTC. Translating gives CASSTARHSNEQFF. V usage is TRBV7-6 and J usage is TRBJ2-1; unclear D gene. CDR3 size: 14 residues. Trimming removed 5 bases at V and 7 bases at J, with 15 bases between. Germline V gives CDR1 SGHVS, CDR2 FNYEAQ.

The count of this clone is one. The chain has TRBV30 and TRBJ2-7, with 7 bases identical to TRBD2. CDR3 length: 13 amino acids. Losses at the gene ends were 4 bases for V and 4 bases for J; bases not matched to a gene: 7. Per the germline V gene, CDR1 is GTSNPN and CDR2 is SVGIG (reference sequence). The CDR3 nucleotides read TGTGCCTGGAATGGGGAGGGGTCGTACGAGCAGTACTTC. It is translated as CAWNGEGSYEQYF.

This chain links TRBV5-6 with TRBJ2-7; weak D call: TRBD2 (5 bases). Germline V gene data show CDR1 as SGHDT and CDR2 as YYEEEE. The CDR3 covers 15 residues. Trimming removed 2 bases from V and 2 bases from J, with 14 bases in between. The CDR3 reads CASSLTRARPYEQYF. Here the CDR3 DNA reads TGTGCCAGCAGCTTAACTAGAGCTCGCCCCTACGAGCAGTACTTC.

This clone occurred once. The chain has TRBV6-1 and TRBJ2-7; D remains unclear. Germline-derived CDR1 and CDR2 are MNHNS and SASEGT. This CDR3 is 14 amino acids long. The V gene lost 2 bases and the J gene lost 3 bases, with 11 bases spanning the gap. CDR3 nucleotides: TGTGCCAGCAGTGAAACAGACGCTTTCTACGAGCAGTACTTC. This gives the protein CASSETDAFYEQYF.